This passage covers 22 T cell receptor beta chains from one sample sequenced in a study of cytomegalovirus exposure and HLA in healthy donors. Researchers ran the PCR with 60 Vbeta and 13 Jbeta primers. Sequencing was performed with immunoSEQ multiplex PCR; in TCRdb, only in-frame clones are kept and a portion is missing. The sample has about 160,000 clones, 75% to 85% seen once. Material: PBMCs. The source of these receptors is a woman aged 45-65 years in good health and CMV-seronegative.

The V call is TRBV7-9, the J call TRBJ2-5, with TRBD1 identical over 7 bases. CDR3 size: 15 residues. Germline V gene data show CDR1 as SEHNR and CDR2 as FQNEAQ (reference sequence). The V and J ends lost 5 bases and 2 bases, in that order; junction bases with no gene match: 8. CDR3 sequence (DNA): TGTGCCAGCAGCCTTACGGGACAGACACAAGAGACCCAGTACTTC. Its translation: CASSLTGQTQETQYF.

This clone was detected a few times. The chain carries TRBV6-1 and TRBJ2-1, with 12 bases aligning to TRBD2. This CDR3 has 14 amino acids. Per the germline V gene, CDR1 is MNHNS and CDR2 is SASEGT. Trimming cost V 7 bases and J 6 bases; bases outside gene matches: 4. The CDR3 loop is CASIWTSGTNEQFF. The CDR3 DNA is TGTGCCAGCATTTGGACTAGCGGGACCAATGAGCAGTTCTTC.

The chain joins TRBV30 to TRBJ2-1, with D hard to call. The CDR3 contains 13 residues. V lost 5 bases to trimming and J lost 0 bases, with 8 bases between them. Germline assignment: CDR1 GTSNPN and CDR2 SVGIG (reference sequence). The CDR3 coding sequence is TGTGCCTGGGGTCCGAGCTCCTACAATGAGCAGTTCTTC. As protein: CAWGPSSYNEQFF.

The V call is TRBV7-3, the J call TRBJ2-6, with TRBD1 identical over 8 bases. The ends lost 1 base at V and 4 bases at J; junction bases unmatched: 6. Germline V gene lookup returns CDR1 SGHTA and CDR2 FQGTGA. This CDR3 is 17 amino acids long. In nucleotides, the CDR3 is TGTGCCAGCAGCTTAAGAGCTCAGGGGGCGGGGGCCAACGTCCTGACTTTC. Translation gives CASSLRAQGAGANVLTF. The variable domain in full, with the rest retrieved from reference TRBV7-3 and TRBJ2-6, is GAGVSQTPSNKVTEKGKYVELRCDPISGHTALYWYRQSLGQGPEFLIYFQGTGAADDSGLPNDRFFAVRPEGSVSTLKIQRTERGDSAVYLCASSLRAQGAGANVLTFGAGSRLTVL.

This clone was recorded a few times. The CDR3: CASSYSRIRTEAFF. The CDR3 DNA sequence: TGTGCCAGCAGTTACTCGAGAATACGCACTGAAGCTTTCTTT. This sequence joins TRBV6-5 and TRBJ1-1; D is undetermined. The CDR3 covers 14 residues. The germline CDR1 and CDR2 sequences are MNHEY and SVGAGI. The V and J ends lost 0 bases and 4 bases respectively, with 9 bases between them.

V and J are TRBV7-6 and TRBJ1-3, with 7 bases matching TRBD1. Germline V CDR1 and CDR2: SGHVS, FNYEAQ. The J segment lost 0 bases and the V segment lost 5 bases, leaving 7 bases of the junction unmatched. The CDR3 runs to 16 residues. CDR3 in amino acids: CASSIDRVASGNTIYF. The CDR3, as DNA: TGTGCCAGCAGCATCGACAGGGTTGCCTCTGGAAACACCATATATTTT.

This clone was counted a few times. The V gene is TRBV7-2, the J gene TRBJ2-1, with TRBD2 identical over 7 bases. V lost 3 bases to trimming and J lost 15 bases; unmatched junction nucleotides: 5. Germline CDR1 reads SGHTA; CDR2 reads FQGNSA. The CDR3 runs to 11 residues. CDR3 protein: CASSFSGVLFF. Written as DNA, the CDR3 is TGTGCCAGCAGCTTCAGCGGGGTGCTGTTCTTC.

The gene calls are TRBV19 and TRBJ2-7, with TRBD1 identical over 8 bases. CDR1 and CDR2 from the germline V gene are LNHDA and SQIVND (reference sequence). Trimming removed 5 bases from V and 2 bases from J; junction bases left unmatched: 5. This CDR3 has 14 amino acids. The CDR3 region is CASSGQGVAYEQYF. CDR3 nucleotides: TGTGCCAGTAGTGGACAGGGTGTCGCCTACGAGCAGTACTTC.

CDR3 in amino acids: CASSMAVTANGYTF. In DNA, the CDR3 is TGTGCCAGTAGTATGGCCGTGACAGCTAATGGCTACACCTTC. The rearrangement links TRBV19 to TRBJ1-2; maybe TRBD1 (5 bases). V was pared by 3 bases and J by 6 bases, with 14 bases between. The CDR3 extends over 14 amino acids. Germline CDR1 and CDR2: LNHDA and SQIVND (reference sequence).

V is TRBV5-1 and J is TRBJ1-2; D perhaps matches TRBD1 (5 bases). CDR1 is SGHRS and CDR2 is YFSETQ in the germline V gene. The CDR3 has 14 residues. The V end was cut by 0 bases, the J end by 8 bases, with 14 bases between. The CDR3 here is CASSLVGTTEGYTF. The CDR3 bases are TGCGCCAGCAGCTTGGTAGGGACTACGGAGGGCTACACCTTC.

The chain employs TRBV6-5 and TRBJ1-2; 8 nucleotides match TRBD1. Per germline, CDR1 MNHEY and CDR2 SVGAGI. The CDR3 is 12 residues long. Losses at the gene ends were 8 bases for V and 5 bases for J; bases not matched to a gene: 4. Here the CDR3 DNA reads TGTGCCAGCGGACAGGGTGGATATGGCTACACCTTC. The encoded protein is CASGQGGYGYTF.

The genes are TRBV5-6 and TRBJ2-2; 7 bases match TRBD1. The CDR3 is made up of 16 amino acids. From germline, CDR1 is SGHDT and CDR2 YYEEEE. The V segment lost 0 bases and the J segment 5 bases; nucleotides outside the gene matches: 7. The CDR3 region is CASSLAGQDITGELFF. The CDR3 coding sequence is TGTGCCAGCAGCTTGGCCGGACAGGACATTACCGGGGAGCTGTTTTTT.

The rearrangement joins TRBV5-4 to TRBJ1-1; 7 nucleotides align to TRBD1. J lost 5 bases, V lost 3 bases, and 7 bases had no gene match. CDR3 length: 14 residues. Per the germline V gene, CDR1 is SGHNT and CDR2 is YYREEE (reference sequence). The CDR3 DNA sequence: TGTGCCAGCAGCTCGACAGGGCTTGGAACTGAAGCTTTCTTT. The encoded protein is CASSSTGLGTEAFF.

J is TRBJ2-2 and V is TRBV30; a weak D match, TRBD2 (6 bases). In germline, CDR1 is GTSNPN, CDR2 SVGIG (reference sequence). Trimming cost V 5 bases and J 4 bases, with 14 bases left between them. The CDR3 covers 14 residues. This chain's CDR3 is CAWGVGGSTGELFF. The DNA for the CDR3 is TGTGCCTGGGGGGTCGGGGGATCCACCGGGGAGCTGTTTTTT.

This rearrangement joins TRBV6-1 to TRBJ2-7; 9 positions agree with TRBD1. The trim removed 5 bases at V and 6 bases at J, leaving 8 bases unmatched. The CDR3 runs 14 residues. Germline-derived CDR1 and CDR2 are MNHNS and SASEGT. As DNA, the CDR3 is TGTGCCAGCAGTAACCGGGACAGGGTTAGCGAGCAGTACTTC. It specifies CASSNRDRVSEQYF.

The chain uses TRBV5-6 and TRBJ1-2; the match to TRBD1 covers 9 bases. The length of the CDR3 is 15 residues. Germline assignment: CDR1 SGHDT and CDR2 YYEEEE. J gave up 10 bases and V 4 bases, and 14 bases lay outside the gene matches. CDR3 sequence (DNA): TGTGCCAGCAGCCAAAGGGACAGGGCCGTTCAGGACTACACCTTC. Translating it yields CASSQRDRAVQDYTF.

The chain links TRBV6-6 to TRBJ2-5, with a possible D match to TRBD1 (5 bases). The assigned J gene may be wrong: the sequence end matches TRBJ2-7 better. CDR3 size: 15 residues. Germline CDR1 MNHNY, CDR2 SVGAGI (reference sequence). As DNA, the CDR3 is TGTGCCAGCAGTTCGACAGACTCCAAGTTCTACGAGCAGTACTTC. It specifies CASSSTDSKFYEQYF.

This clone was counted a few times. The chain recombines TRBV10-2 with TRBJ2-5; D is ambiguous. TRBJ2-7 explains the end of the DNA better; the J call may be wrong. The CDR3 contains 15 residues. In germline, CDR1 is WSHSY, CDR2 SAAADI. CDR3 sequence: CASSESMAVPYEQYF. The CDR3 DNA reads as TGCGCCAGCAGTGAGTCAATGGCGGTTCCCTACGAGCAGTACTTC.

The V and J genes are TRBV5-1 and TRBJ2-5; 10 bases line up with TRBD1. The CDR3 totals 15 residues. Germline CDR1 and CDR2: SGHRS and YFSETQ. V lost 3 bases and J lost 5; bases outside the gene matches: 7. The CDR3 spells CASSSRQGAGETQYF. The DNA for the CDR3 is TGCGCCAGCAGCTCGAGACAGGGGGCTGGGGAGACCCAGTACTTC.

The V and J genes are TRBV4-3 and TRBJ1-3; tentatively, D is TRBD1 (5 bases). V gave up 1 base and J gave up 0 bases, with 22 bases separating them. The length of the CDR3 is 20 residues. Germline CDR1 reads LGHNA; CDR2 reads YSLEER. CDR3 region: CASSQALQAAGHLSGNTIYF. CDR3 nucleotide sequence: TGCGCCAGCAGCCAAGCCCTTCAGGCGGCAGGGCATCTCTCTGGAAACACCATATATTTT.

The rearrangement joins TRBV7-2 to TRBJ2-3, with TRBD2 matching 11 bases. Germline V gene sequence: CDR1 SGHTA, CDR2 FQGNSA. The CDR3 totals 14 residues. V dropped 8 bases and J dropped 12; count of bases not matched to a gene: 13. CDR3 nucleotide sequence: TGTGCCAGCGGAACCATTATAGCGGGGGGGCACCAGTATTTT. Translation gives CASGTIIAGGHQYF.

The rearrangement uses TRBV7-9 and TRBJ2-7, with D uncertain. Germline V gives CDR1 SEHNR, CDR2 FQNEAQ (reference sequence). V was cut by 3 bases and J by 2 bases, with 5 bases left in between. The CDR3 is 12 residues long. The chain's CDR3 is CASSFGPYEQYF. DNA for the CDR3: TGTGCCAGCAGCTTTGGCCCCTACGAGCAGTACTTC.